Each of the 26 T cell receptor beta chains below was sequenced from the same sample in a study of blood T cells in healthy people across ages. Then a second PCR, running roughly 6 to 12 cycles, was carried out with a sample-barcoded 5' primer and a J-beta primer mix. MiXCR, run by TCRdb on the 5' RACE reads, gives a single entry per CDR3 protein. The sample shows some 1.5 million distinct CDR3 sequences, 28% of them seen only once. Sequences were obtained from blood. The receptors stem from a woman younger than 45 in good health.

The rearrangement uses TRBV7-8 and TRBJ2-4; 12 bases are a match to TRBD2. V was pared by 5 bases and J by 13 bases, with 21 bases of the junction left unmatched. CDR3 length equals 18 residues. Germline V gives CDR1 SGHVS, CDR2 FQNEAQ. The CDR3 nucleotides are TGTGCCAGCAGCCGTCCTGGGACTAGCGGGTCGTACTCCTACAAGCAGTACTTC. Amino acid sequence: CASSRPGTSGSYSYKQYF.

CDR3 DNA sequence: TGCGCCAGCAGCACCGGGACAGGGAACACCGGGGAGCTGTTTTTT. Residues: CASSTGTGNTGELFF. The V and J genes are TRBV5-1 and TRBJ2-2, with 8 bases that match TRBD1. This CDR3 comprises 15 residues. After removal of 4 bases from V and 1 base from J, the junction contained 3 bases not matched to a gene. The V gene's germline CDR1 is SGHRS and CDR2 YFSETQ.

This clonotype was detected only a few times. This rearrangement joins TRBV11-2 to TRBJ2-7, with 8 bases fitting TRBD2. This CDR3 comprises 15 residues. With V trimmed by 0 bases and J by 3 bases, 4 bases remained unmatched. Looked up from germline, CDR1 is SGHAT and CDR2 is FQNNGV. CDR3: CASSLEGLEIYEQYF. In DNA form, the CDR3 reads TGTGCCAGCAGCTTAGAGGGACTAGAGATCTACGAGCAGTACTTC. Combining the CDR3 with reference TRBV11-2 and TRBJ2-7 gives the whole variable domain EAGVAQSPRYKIIEKRQSVAFWCNPISGHATLYWYQQILGQGPKLLIQFQNNGVVDDSQLPKDRFSAERLKGVDSTLKIQPAKLEDSAVYLCASSLEGLEIYEQYFGPGTRLTVT.

For this clonotype: A read error may be the cause here, since a much bigger clone is one base away. The CDR3 loop is CASSSPGQTGQETLYF. In nucleotides, the CDR3 is TGTGCCAGCAGTTCCCCGGGACAGACGGGTCAAGAGACCCTGTACTTC. The V and J genes are TRBV12-3 or TRBV12-4 and TRBJ2-5, with 7 bases matching TRBD1. The CDR3 is 16 residues long.

Of note for this clonotype: The germline gene is not matched at one end of the junction; a read error may be the cause. The chain uses TRBV5-5 and TRBJ2-3, with TRBD1 matching over 8 bases. This CDR3 region has 16 residues. Per germline, CDR1 SGHKS and CDR2 YYEKEE (reference sequence). The CDR3 DNA reads TGTGCCAGCAGCTTGGGACAGGGGACAAGCACAGATACGCCGTATTTT. Its protein product is CASSLGQGTSTDTPYF.

This clonotype was seen ten or more times. The chain recombines TRBV12-3 or TRBV12-4 with TRBJ2-4; possible D gene TRBD1, 5 bases. V lost 7 bases, J lost 7 bases, and 17 bases lay in between. The CDR3 contains 14 residues. CDR3 in amino acids: CASTLTPPGNIQYF. The CDR3 DNA sequence: TGTGCCAGCACCCTGACACCACCAGGGAACATTCAGTACTTC.

This clonotype has at least ten counts. This chain joins TRBV18 and TRBJ2-5; D might be TRBD2 (5 bases). Deletions cut 5 bases from V and 3 bases from J, with 13 bases between. CDR3 length equals 14 residues. Germline CDR1 KGHSH, CDR2 LQKENI. CDR3 nucleotides: TGTGCCAGCTCATCACGGGGTGGAGAAGAGACCCAGTACTTC. Translating gives CASSSRGGEETQYF.

For the CDR3, the DNA is TGCAGTGCTGGGGACCCTAGCTCCTACAATGAGCAGTTCTTC. It yields the protein CSAGDPSSYNEQFF. The chain recombines TRBV20-1 with TRBJ2-1; perhaps D is TRBD1 or TRBD2 (5 bases each). V lost 5 bases, J lost 0 bases, and 11 bases lay in between. The CDR3 consists of 14 residues. Germline-derived CDR1 and CDR2 are DFQATT and SNEGSKA (reference sequence).

The chain's CDR3 is CASSRTVSTSNQPQHF. The CDR3 coding sequence is TGTGCCAGCAGCAGGACAGTTTCAACGAGCAATCAGCCCCAGCATTTT. This chain joins TRBV5-6 and TRBJ1-5; weak D call: TRBD1 (6 bases). Trimming shortened V by 4 bases and J by 1 base, and 15 bases separated the two germline ends. This CDR3 spans 16 amino acids. CDR1 SGHDT and CDR2 YYEEEE come from the germline V gene.

For this clonotype: It may be a read error: a sequence one base away is much more abundant. This chain connects TRBV29-1 to TRBJ2-1; D might be TRBD2 (6 bases). Germline V gene data show CDR1 as SQVTM and CDR2 as ANQGSEA. This CDR3 is built from 13 residues. Trimming stripped 5 bases from V and 8 bases from J, with 16 bases between. DNA of the CDR3: TGCAGCGTTTTGTTGGGGGGATACGATGAGCAGTTCTTC. The encoded protein is CSVLLGGYDEQFF.

This clonotype was detected many times. The V call is TRBV6-6, the J call TRBJ2-7; D remains ambiguous. Trimming took 2 bases from V and 3 from J, leaving 14 bases between them. Germline assignment: CDR1 MNHNY and CDR2 SVGAGI (reference sequence). The CDR3 is 15 amino acids. CDR3 in amino acids: CASSYIRQIGYEQYF. The CDR3 bases are TGTGCCAGCAGTTACATACGGCAGATCGGCTACGAGCAGTACTTC.

This clonotype was found a few times. V gene TRBV28 combines with J gene TRBJ2-5, with 7 bases identical to TRBD2. Germline lookup yields CDR1 MDHEN and CDR2 SYDVKM. This CDR3 spans 13 amino acids. V was clipped by 11 bases and J by 5 bases; unmatched bases: 11. CDR3 coding DNA: TGTGCCGGCAACACCCGGCGGGGGGAGACCCAGTACTTC. Residues: CAGNTRRGETQYF.

V and J are TRBV6-6 and TRBJ1-2, with 9 bases identical to TRBD1. V lost 2 bases to trimming and J lost 8 bases; unmatched junction nucleotides: 6. The CDR3 totals 14 residues. The germline gives CDR1 MNHNY, CDR2 SVGAGI (reference sequence). Here the CDR3 DNA reads TGTGCCAGCAGTTACCAAACAGGGGGCGAGGGCTACACCTTC. Encoded protein: CASSYQTGGEGYTF.

This rearrangement joins TRBV19 to TRBJ2-5; a possible D gene is TRBD2 (6 bases). CDR1 and CDR2 (germline): LNHDA, SQIVND (reference sequence). CDR3 length: 15 residues. Trimming stripped 2 bases from V and 2 bases from J, with 12 bases between. The CDR3: CASSITGRGQETQYF. The CDR3 nucleotides are TGTGCCAGTAGTATAACCGGGAGAGGGCAAGAGACCCAGTACTTC.

The chain recombines TRBV7-2 with TRBJ2-7; no reliable D call. This CDR3 has 13 amino acids. V lost 5 bases to trimming and J lost 3 bases, with 11 bases between them. Per the germline V gene, CDR1 is SGHTA and CDR2 is FQGNSA. The CDR3 loop reads CASSPPPRYEQYF. CDR3 bases: TGTGCCAGCAGCCCGCCCCCCCGCTACGAGCAGTACTTC.

This clonotype was counted between two and nine times. V gene TRBV11-2 combines with J gene TRBJ1-1; 7 bases fit TRBD1. The V gene's germline CDR1 is SGHAT and CDR2 FQNNGV. Trimming took 2 bases from V and 7 from J; bases not matched to a gene: 10. This CDR3 contains 15 residues. DNA of the CDR3: TGTGCCAGCAGCTTATTTCAGGGGGAGACGTTTGAAGCTTTCTTT. It codes for CASSLFQGETFEAFF.

Ten or more counts support this clonotype. The chain recombines TRBV12-3 or TRBV12-4 with TRBJ2-7, with unresolved D. CDR3 length equals 10 residues. Trimming took off 5 bases at V and 6 bases at J, with 5 bases between the two ends. The CDR3: CASSNREQYF. In DNA form, the CDR3 reads TGTGCCAGCAGTAATCGCGAGCAGTACTTC.

The sample holds a few counts of this clonotype. Relative to the germline gene, one junction end is altered; a read error may explain this. The CDR3 loop is CSARDPDYSSYGQYF. Written as DNA, the CDR3 is TGCAGTGCTAGAGATCCCGACTATAGCTCCTACGGGCAGTACTTC. The chain links TRBV20-1 to TRBJ2-7; possible D gene TRBD2, 5 bases. Germline-derived CDR1 and CDR2 are DFQATT and SNEGSKA (reference sequence). The length of the CDR3 is 15 residues.

This clonotype was found a few times. This sequence joins TRBV20-1 and TRBJ2-3; possibly TRBD2 for D (6 bases). Deletions cut 1 base from V and 3 bases from J, with 14 bases between. From germline, CDR1 is DFQATT and CDR2 SNEGSKA (reference sequence). CDR3 size: 15 residues. CDR3 amino acids: CSARGEGGVTDTQYF. CDR3 bases: TGCAGTGCTAGAGGGGAAGGAGGGGTTACAGATACGCAGTATTTT.

The CDR3 loop reads CASSQMAGKETQYF. Written as DNA, the CDR3 is TGTGCCAGCAGCCAAATGGCGGGGAAAGAGACCCAGTACTTC. The gene calls are TRBV3-1 and TRBJ2-7; tentative D call: TRBD2 (6 bases). The J call is in doubt because the DNA end fits TRBJ2-5 better. Germline values: CDR1 LGHDT, CDR2 YNNKEL (reference sequence). This CDR3 spans 14 amino acids.

V gene TRBV6-2 or TRBV6-3 combines with J gene TRBJ2-3; the D gene could be TRBD1 or TRBD2 (5 bases each). Trimming left V 5 bases short and J 8 bases short, with 17 bases between. This CDR3 has 14 amino acids. The germline V gene has CDR1 MNHEY and CDR2 SVGEGT. CDR3 DNA: TGTGCCAGCAGTACGACCAGTGGTGGGGGTACGCAGTATTTT. This codes for CASSTTSGGGTQYF.

This clonotype has at least ten counts. This sequence joins TRBV29-1 and TRBJ1-2, with a possible D match to TRBD1 (5 bases). The V end lost 6 bases, the J end lost 8 bases, and 16 bases lay between the germline ends. The CDR3 consists of 12 residues. The germline CDR1 and CDR2 sequences are SQVTM and ANQGSEA. CDR3: CSVMGPDKGYTF. The CDR3 nucleotides are TGCAGCGTGATGGGACCAGACAAGGGCTACACCTTC.

The sample holds a few counts of this clonotype. The gene calls are TRBV6-6 and TRBJ2-7; D possibly uses TRBD1 or TRBD2 (5 bases each). The length of the CDR3 is 15 residues. Germline V gene sequence: CDR1 MNHNY, CDR2 SVGAGI (reference sequence). Trimming took 5 bases from V and 2 from J, leaving 16 bases between them. CDR3 sequence reads: CASSQDGTLTYEQYF. The DNA for the CDR3 is TGTGCCAGCAGTCAGGATGGGACGTTGACCTACGAGCAGTACTTC.

The chain carries TRBV7-9 and TRBJ1-1, with 10 bases that match TRBD1. The CDR3 sequence is 13 residues long. Germline V CDR1 and CDR2: SEHNR, FQNEAQ (reference sequence). V trimming: 5 bases; J trimming: 8 bases; junction bases outside the gene matches: 5. The CDR3 reads CASSEDRGGEAFF. CDR3 bases: TGTGCCAGCAGCGAGGACAGGGGGGGGGAAGCTTTCTTT. The variable domain in full, with the rest retrieved from reference TRBV7-9 and TRBJ1-1, is DTGVSQNPRHKITKRGQNVTFRCDPISEHNRLYWYRQTLGQGPEFLTYFQNEAQLEKSRLLSDRFSAERPKGSFSTLEIQRTEQGDSAMYLCASSEDRGGEAFFGQGTRLTVV.

This clonotype was seen many times. CDR3 protein: CSVPAQPLAKNIQYF. Written as DNA, the CDR3 is TGCAGTGTGCCGGCGCAGCCCTTAGCCAAAAACATTCAGTACTTC. The chain joins TRBV20-1 to TRBJ2-4; D is unresolved. V was cut by 7 bases and J by 0 bases, with 16 bases left in between. The CDR3 consists of 15 residues. Per the germline V gene, CDR1 is DFQATT and CDR2 is SNEGSKA (reference sequence).

The chain couples TRBV7-9 to TRBJ2-7; TRBD1 is a possible D gene (6 bases). The V end lost 4 bases, the J end lost 2 bases, and 18 bases lay between the germline ends. The CDR3 length is 16 residues. CDR1 is SEHNR, CDR2 FQNEAQ, per germline (reference sequence). CDR3: CASSSITGTLTYEQYF. Written as DNA, the CDR3 is TGTGCCAGCAGCTCGATTACCGGGACACTTACCTACGAGCAGTACTTC.